This TCR beta chain comes out of a study of vaccination and CD4 T cells after COVID-19 (dated 2022 in TCRdb). Turning to the overall study: The convalescent cohort included six males and four females, with two Hispanic individuals, seven Caucasians, two Asians and one multiracial person. The time from the second vaccine dose to post-vaccine blood sampling had a median of roughly 70 days and ranged from about 13 to 250 days. In around ten COVID-19 convalescent patients and several infection-naive healthy vaccine recipients, the spike-specific CD4+ TCR repertoire before mRNA vaccination was compared with the repertoire after mRNA vaccination. Post-COVID blood samples were collected from convalescent patients a median of around 100 days after diagnosis, with a range of about 35 to 161 days. As controls, cultures received a CEFX viral epitope pool (the positive control), an HIV-1 Nef peptide pool (the negative control), or no peptide at all. The cultures were stimulated with overlapping spike peptide pools from SARS-CoV-2 and from the common cold coronaviruses HCoV-NL63, HCoV-OC43 and HCoV-229E. Each participant got two doses of either the Pfizer-BioNTech BNT162b2 vaccine (n=8) or the Moderna mRNA-1273 vaccine (n=2).

Receptor amplification or capture employed PCR. DNA from cultured CD4+ T cells underwent TCR sequencing with the Oncomine TCR Beta short-read assay at the Johns Hopkins FTIC core. The QIAamp micro DNA kit was used to extract genomic DNA from the cultured CD4+ T cells. The Oncomine TCR Beta libraries from cultured CD4+ T cells were pooled using unique dual indexes and then sequenced on an Illumina iSeq 100. Regarding the original processing steps: Non-productive sequences were removed, and CDR3s that did not start with C, did not end with F or W, or were shorter than 7 amino acids were discarded. The MANAFEST web application identified antigen-specific clonotypes by comparing peptide-stimulated wells against reference wells and other culture wells. To be called positive, a clone needed an FDR below 0.05, an odds ratio above 5, and a productive frequency above 0.1% in at least two of three replicate wells. Clonotypes that were significantly expanded in both SARS-CoV-2 spike wells and at least one common cold coronavirus spike condition were defined as cross-reactive. CDR3 homology was assessed with Levenshtein distances (stringdist) and unrooted phylogenetic trees (ape) in R version 3.6.1. TCRdb passed the public sequencing reads through fastp at Q25 and MiXCR, retaining productive beta sequences. Rows with one shared CDR3 protein collapse into an entry with the most common genes and DNA. These V and J calls derive from TCRdb rather than the authors' analysis. The sample yields about 25,000 distinct CDR3 sequences; about 64% were counted once. Of the sample, 15% to 20% falls within the top ten clones.

What the research found in general, with its limitations: In convalescent patients, a median around 90% of post-vaccine SARS-CoV-2-reactive clones were detected only after vaccination, and vaccine-specific priming was suggested by this finding. An increase in the median number of SARS-CoV-2-reactive clonotypes from more than 20 after infection to approximately 41 after vaccination was observed, but the change was not found to be significant. Of the vaccine-specific clones found in convalescent patients, nearly all (304 of 307) were mono-reactive for SARS-CoV-2 spike instead of being cross-reactive with common cold coronaviruses. The number of convalescent patients in the study was relatively small, and the study did not examine early timepoints following natural infection.

The CDR3 holds 13 amino acids from the cysteine to the phenylalanine. Only the CDR3 region is kept as DNA, spanning 39 bases read in frame from base 1. For CDR1 and CDR2, the germline V gene lists SGHTA and FQGNSA. The trim is 5 bases for V and 7 bases for J, with a gap of 15 bases between the germline ends. This specimen's treatment or condition label, per the study, means: roughly 10-day PBMC culture with coronavirus spike peptide pools or control peptides (ViraFEST assay). The ViraFEST assay, used in the study, expanded antigen-specific T cells with peptide pools and then identified the expanded clonotypes through TCR sequencing. Negative nucleocapsid antibody tests taken both before and after vaccination confirmed that the healthy vaccine recipients had no prior SARS-CoV-2 infection. Approximately 1.8 million PBMCs per well were cultured in IMDM with roughly 5% human AB serum and 9 to 10 IU/ml IL-2, plus 10 ug/ml peptide pools. On days 3 and 7, half of the culture medium was replaced with fresh IL-2-containing medium. Once the cells had been in culture for less than 12 days, the EasySep CD4+ T cell isolation kit was used to isolate CD4+ T cells by negative selection. Ficoll-Paque Plus gradient centrifugation was used to isolate PBMCs from whole blood, and the isolated PBMCs were then either used fresh or cryopreserved at -140C. Culture conditions were generally each tested in triplicate wells.

For this clonotype: The specificity of this receptor is unknown. No per-base quality is available; no much larger clone lies one base away.

Recombination joined TRBV7-2 with TRBJ2-7; a weak D assignment points to TRBD2 (6 bases agree). This receptor was taken from a human donor who received a COVID-19 vaccine. Source: CD4+ T cells from blood, cultured in vitro, taken after SARS-CoV-2 vaccination. Read as DNA, the sequence is TGTGCCAGCAGCCGTGGGACTCCGGGGGAGCAGTACTTC. This yields the protein CASSRGTPGEQYF. Where the CDR3 stops, the reference TRBV7-2 and TRBJ2-7 genes take over; the full variable domain is GAGVSQSPSNKVTEKGKDVELRCDPISGHTALYWYRQSLGQGLEFLIYFQGNSAPDKSGLPSDRFSAERTGGSVSTLTIQRTQQEDSAVYLCASSRGTPGEQYFGPGTRLTVT.